This T cell receptor (beta chain) was identified in a study of T cell responses to AZD1222 COVID-19 vaccine. Regarding the study as a whole: Regions 160-218 and 743-854 held dominance among vaccine-associated CD4 TCRs, which spanned spike. Donors were mostly white British, more females; clonal diversity possibly underestimated. It was only a handful of AZD1222 recipients who were seropositive at baseline.

On this clone: Its antigen is still unknown.

Repertoires were generated with immunoSEQ multiplex PCR, while TCRdb's copy carries only in-frame clones and drops some. Among some 110,000 clones listed, more than 70% were seen once. Second-dose recipients at about 4 or about 12 weeks were treated as one pooled group. Per the germline V gene, CDR1 is WSHSY and CDR2 is SAAADI. The CDR3 is 13 residues long. Deletions cut 5 bases from V and 5 bases from J, with 9 bases between. This TCR was sampled from an adult who received the AZD1222 COVID-19 vaccine. The sequencing here drew on peripheral blood, taken 28 days after the second AZD1222 dose. The chain couples TRBV10-2 to TRBJ2-2, with a possible D match to TRBD1 (6 bases). The CDR3 DNA reads as TGCGCCAGCAGTCAGGGGTATACCGGGGAGCTGTTTTTT. Translation gives CASSQGYTGELFF.